The clone carrying this T cell receptor (beta chain) has only a few counts. Its antigen is currently unknown. Library preparation for TCR beta used quantitative 5'-RACE with molecular barcodes. MiXCR, applied by TCRdb to the 5' RACE reads, yields one record per CDR3 protein. This table has about 480,000 distinct CDR3 sequences, approximately 17% appearing once. The data were obtained in a study of CD8 T cells in ankylosing spondylitis. Notes on the study in general: Researchers reportedly found disease-linked clones significantly enriched in matched ankylosing spondylitis synovial fluid. In ankylosing spondylitis blood, a motif of roughly eight highly homologous TCR beta variants appeared characteristic.

V was pared by 5 bases and J by 2 bases, with 5 bases of the junction left unmatched. Germline assignment: CDR1 LGHNA and CDR2 YNFKEQ. The CDR3 spans 14 residues. This receptor was taken from a male donor with ankylosing spondylitis. The sequenced sample was blood, either unsorted or a sorted T cell fraction (not recorded which). The chain carries TRBV4-2 and TRBJ1-2; 7 nucleotides align to TRBD1. Here the CDR3 reads CASSASDRNYGYTF. The CDR3 bases are TGTGCCAGCAGCGCCTCGGACAGGAACTATGGCTACACCTTC.